The 10 T cell receptor beta chains below come from one sample, sequenced in a study of early T cells in non-severe SARS-CoV-2 infection (dated by TCRdb to 2020 to 2023). Library creation used 5' RACE. Sequenced using a NextSeq 500. TCRdb trimmed the raw reads at Q25, called clones with MiXCR and kept productive beta chains. Identical CDR3 proteins give one entry, which carries the most common genes and DNA. This sample is represented by more than 20,000 distinct CDR3 sequences; 4% to 5.5% of them were singletons. The ten largest clones take up 15% to 20% of the sample. Material: whole blood. These receptors originate from an adult who was a healthcare worker with PCR-confirmed SARS-CoV-2 infection or an uninfected control (not recorded which).

This clonotype was recorded many times. This rearrangement joins TRBV29-1 to TRBJ2-5; 11 bases map to TRBD2. The germline gives CDR1 SQVTM, CDR2 ANQGSEA. V lost 5 bases, J lost 5 bases, and 13 bases stayed unmatched. The CDR3 loop spans 16 amino acids. This chain's CDR3 is CSVMTGSGRALETQYF. The CDR3 bases are TGCAGCGTTATGACGGGTAGCGGGAGGGCCCTCGAGACCCAGTACTTC.

CDR3 DNA sequence: TGTGCCAGCAGCGACGAAGAGACCCAGTACTTC. It codes for CASSDEETQYF. The V gene is TRBV7-9, the J gene TRBJ2-5; D gene uncertain. Germline CDR1 SEHNR, CDR2 FQNEAQ (reference sequence). The CDR3 sequence is 11 residues long. Trimming took off 5 bases at V and 3 bases at J, with 4 bases between the two ends.

This clonotype was observed many times. V gene TRBV28 combines with J gene TRBJ1-2; a weak D match, TRBD1 (6 bases). Germline V gene lookup returns CDR1 MDHEN and CDR2 SYDVKM. Trimming took off 2 bases at V and 8 bases at J, with 9 bases between the two ends. This CDR3 has 12 residues. The CDR3 loop reads CASSLGGQGYTF. The CDR3 DNA reads as TGTGCCAGCAGTTTAGGGGGGCAGGGCTACACCTTC.

This clonotype has only a few counts. The CDR3 loop reads CASSVWDRETQYF. The CDR3 DNA reads TGTGCCAGCAGTGTGTGGGACAGAGAGACCCAGTACTTC. The gene calls are TRBV28 and TRBJ2-5, with 7 bases matching TRBD1. V was pared by 5 bases and J by 4 bases, with 4 bases of the junction left unmatched. The CDR3 is 13 amino acids. Germline CDR1 and CDR2: MDHEN and SYDVKM.

This clonotype was seen repeatedly, ten times or more. J is TRBJ2-7 and V is TRBV12-3 or TRBV12-4, with a tentative D call TRBD2 (7 bases). V was clipped by 5 bases and J by 3 bases, with 17 bases between them. The CDR3 is made up of 15 amino acids. Written as DNA, the CDR3 is TGTGCCAGCAGTGACCTGGGGGCGGGAGTCTACGAGCAGTACTTC. This translates into CASSDLGAGVYEQYF.

By sample fraction, this clonotype is medium-sized (0.01 to 0.1%). This sequence joins TRBV6-5 and TRBJ1-6, with 7 bases fitting TRBD1. This CDR3 has 15 residues. V lost 5 bases and J lost 7; bases outside the gene matches: 8. Looked up from germline, CDR1 is MNHEY and CDR2 is SVGAGI. The CDR3 DNA reads as TGTGCCAGCAGTCAATTCAACAGGGGAAATTCACCCCTCCACTTT. Translation: CASSQFNRGNSPLHF.

This chain uses TRBV12-3 or TRBV12-4 with TRBJ2-1; TRBD1 matches at 9 bases. V shed 6 bases, J shed 3 bases, and the junction held 3 bases outside the gene matches. This CDR3 has 14 residues. The chain's CDR3 is CASSPGQGYNEQFF. CDR3 in DNA: TGTGCCAGCAGCCCGGGACAGGGCTACAATGAGCAGTTCTTC.

This clonotype came up many times. J is TRBJ1-2 and V is TRBV4-3, with TRBD1 identical over 7 bases. There are 16 residues in the CDR3. The ends lost 0 bases at V and 4 bases at J; junction bases unmatched: 8. Germline CDR1 LGHNA, CDR2 YSLEER. The CDR3 protein is CASSQDGDREGYGYTF. CDR3 sequence (DNA): TGCGCCAGCAGCCAAGATGGTGACAGGGAGGGCTATGGCTACACCTTC.

In this sample, this clonotype turned up many times. The chain recombines TRBV3-2 with TRBJ2-3. TRBV3-2 corresponds to a pseudogene. This CDR3 contains 11 residues. The CDR3 reads CASSHGDTQYF. The CDR3 DNA is TGTGCCAGCAGCCACGGGGATACGCAGTATTTT.

A few counts support this clonotype. The chain has TRBV5-1 and TRBJ2-4, with 13 bases identical to TRBD2. CDR1 and CDR2 (germline): SGHRS, YFSETQ. Trimming removed 2 bases from V and 1 base from J; junction bases left unmatched: 12. The CDR3 totals 20 residues. CDR3: CASSFVQLAGGPGAKNIQYF. DNA for the CDR3: TGCGCCAGCAGCTTTGTACAACTAGCGGGAGGGCCCGGTGCCAAAAACATTCAGTACTTC.